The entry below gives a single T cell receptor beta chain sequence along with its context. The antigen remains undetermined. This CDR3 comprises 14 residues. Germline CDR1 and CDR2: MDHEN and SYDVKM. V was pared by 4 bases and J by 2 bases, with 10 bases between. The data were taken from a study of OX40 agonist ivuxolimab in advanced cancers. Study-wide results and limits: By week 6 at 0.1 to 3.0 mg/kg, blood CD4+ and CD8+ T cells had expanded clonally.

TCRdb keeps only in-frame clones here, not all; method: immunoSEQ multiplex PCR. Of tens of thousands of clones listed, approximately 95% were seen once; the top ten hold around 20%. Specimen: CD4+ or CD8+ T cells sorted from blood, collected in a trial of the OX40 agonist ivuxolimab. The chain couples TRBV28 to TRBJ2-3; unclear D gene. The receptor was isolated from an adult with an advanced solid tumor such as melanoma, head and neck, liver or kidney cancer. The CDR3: CASSSDLITDTQYF. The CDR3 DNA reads TGTGCCAGCAGTTCCGATCTTATCACAGATACGCAGTATTTT.